This passage covers 17 T cell receptor beta chains from one sample sequenced in a study of T cell clonality in common variable immunodeficiency. The method was immunoSEQ multiplex PCR; TCRdb's version includes in-frame clones alone and lacks a portion of them. The sample contains tens of thousands of clones, none of them singletons. Sample: peripheral blood mononuclear cells. The receptors here all came from a person aged 18 to 75 in good health.

Worth noting for this clone: With the read ending 3 residues before the CDR3 end, the germline J gene is used to fill in that end. The chain recombines TRBV2 with TRBJ1-3, with 7 bases lining up with TRBD1. CDR1 and CDR2 from the germline V gene are SNHLY and FYNNEI. V shed 7 bases, J shed 0 bases, and the junction held 6 bases outside the gene matches. The CDR3 has 15 amino acids. The CDR3 loop reads CASTGQSLSGNTIYF. Partial CDR3 DNA: TGTGCCAGCACGGGACAGAGCCTCTCTGGAAACACC.

As to this clone: The read stops 3 residues short of the end of the CDR3; the missing end is completed from the germline J gene. The chain employs TRBV7-2 and TRBJ1-2; the D is unclear. V gave up 8 bases and J gave up 6 bases, with 22 bases separating them. Per the germline V gene, CDR1 is SGHTA and CDR2 is FQGNSA. The CDR3 has 15 amino acids. CDR3 DNA, as far as it was read: TGTGCCAGCTCCCCATCCCGGCAGGTCGGAGATGGC. Its translation: CASSPSRQVGDG. The whole CDR3 is CASSPSRQVGDGYTF.

The table lists this clone with many counts. The read finishes 3 residues shy of the CDR3 end, and the germline J gene is used to complete it. V is TRBV5-6 and J is TRBJ1-1; no reliable D call. Trimming took 3 bases from V and 7 from J, leaving 19 bases between them. CDR1 and CDR2 (germline): SGHDT, YYEEEE. CDR3 length: 15 amino acids. The CDR3 DNA, read in part, is TGTGCCAGCAGCTCCCGGCAGCTTGGGCTCATTGAA. Protein product: CASSSRQLGLIE. The whole CDR3 reads CASSSRQLGLIEAFF.

At least ten counts were recorded for this clone. The CDR3 region is CASSPGQGRYEQFF. The sequenced part of the CDR3 DNA is TGTGCCAGCAGCCCGGGACAGGGAAGGTATGAG. V and J are TRBV5-6 and TRBJ2-1, with 9 bases identical to TRBD1. With the read ending 3 residues before the CDR3 end, the germline J gene is used to fill in that end. This CDR3 contains 14 residues. J was trimmed by 8 bases and V by 4 bases; bases with no gene match: 7. Germline CDR1 is SGHDT and CDR2 is YYEEEE.

As to this clone: The CDR3 extends 3 residues past the end of the read, so its final part is completed from the germline J gene. This chain uses TRBV2 with TRBJ1-6; tentatively, D is TRBD1 (5 bases). CDR1 is SNHLY and CDR2 is FYNNEI in the germline V gene. CDR3 length: 15 residues. V lost 6 bases and J lost 0, with 9 bases in between. The CDR3 sequence: CASRGDSSYNSPLHF. The sequenced part of the CDR3 DNA is TGTGCCAGCAGGGGTGACAGCTCCTATAATTCACCC.

Comments on this clone: The read ends 3 residues early relative to the CDR3; the germline J gene fills the gap. The same CDR3 arises from other DNA sequences in this sample as well. The chain joins TRBV7-9 to TRBJ1-2; D is ambiguous. The CDR3 has 14 amino acids. Germline V gives CDR1 SEHNR, CDR2 FQNEAQ (reference sequence). V lost 9 bases and J lost 5, with 19 bases in between. This CDR3 is CASGNGVLGYGYTF. The DNA read from the CDR3 is TGTGCCAGTGGCAACGGTGTACTAGGGTATGGC.

This clone was seen ten or more times. The read finishes 3 residues shy of the CDR3 end, and the germline J gene is used to complete it. This chain links TRBV2 with TRBJ2-3, with 9 bases that match TRBD2. The CDR3 consists of 15 residues. Germline V gives CDR1 SNHLY, CDR2 FYNNEI. V lost 6 bases, J lost 0 bases, and 4 bases stayed unmatched. The DNA read from the CDR3 is TGTGCCAGCAGGGCGGGGGGGACTAGCACAGATACG. Translation: CASRAGGTSTDT. The whole CDR3 region reads CASRAGGTSTDTQYF.

This clone was seen repeatedly, ten times or more. The read ends 3 residues before the CDR3 terminus; that terminus is restored from the germline J gene. This chain uses TRBV19 with TRBJ1-1; no clear D gene. The CDR3 sequence is 14 residues long. V lost 3 bases to trimming and J lost 1 base, with 9 bases between them. CDR1 and CDR2 from the germline V gene are LNHDA and SQIVND (reference sequence). Partial CDR3 DNA: TGTGCCAGTAGTATTCCGGGGAGGAACACTGAA. This encodes CASSIPGRNTE. The entire CDR3 is CASSIPGRNTEAFF.

This clone has more than one count but fewer than ten. Sequencing ends 3 residues short of the CDR3 end; the germline J gene provides the rest. The chain recombines TRBV5-6 with TRBJ2-7; 7 nucleotides agree with TRBD1. Germline V gives CDR1 SGHDT, CDR2 YYEEEE. J lost 3 bases, V lost 5 bases, and 11 bases had no gene match. The CDR3 is 15 amino acids. This CDR3 reads CASRKGTALFYEQYF. CDR3 bases read: TGTGCCAGCAGGAAAGGGACAGCCCTTTTCTACGAG.

The table lists this clone with many counts. The sequenced fragment ends 3 residues before the CDR3 boundary, so the rest is inferred from the germline J gene. The rearrangement joins TRBV6-2 or TRBV6-3 to TRBJ2-7, with a possible D match to TRBD1 (5 bases). Germline V gene data show CDR1 as MNHEY and CDR2 as SVGEGT. The length of the CDR3 is 16 residues. V was pared by 4 bases and J by 5 bases, with 21 bases between. The sequenced CDR3 bases are TGTGCCAGCAGTTTTCCAGGGCCGAGCGAGTTTAACGAG. Its protein is CASSFPGPSEFNE. The whole CDR3 is CASSFPGPSEFNEQYF.

CDR3 bases read: TGTGCCCGTGACAGGGGCACAGATACG. This encodes CARDRGTDT. The CDR3 as a whole reads CARDRGTDTQYF. V usage is TRBV2 and J usage is TRBJ2-3, with TRBD1 identical over 7 bases. The sequence runs out 3 residues before the end of the CDR3; the remainder is reconstructed from the germline J gene. The junction had 3 bases not matched to a gene; V was cut back by 11 bases and J by 1 base. From germline, CDR1 is SNHLY and CDR2 FYNNEI. This CDR3 region has 12 residues.

This clone was counted many times. The read is 3 residues too short to cover the CDR3 end, so that end is filled in from the germline J gene. This sequence joins TRBV6-2 or TRBV6-3 and TRBJ1-1; 7 bases match TRBD1. Germline CDR1 MNHEY, CDR2 SVGEGT. The CDR3 contains 17 residues. With 6 bases clipped from V and 1 base from J, the junction kept 14 bases outside the gene matches. CDR3 bases read: TGTGCCAGCAGGTCTCCAGGGGGTTCGGGTCGGAACACTGAA. Protein sequence: CASRSPGGSGRNTE. The full CDR3 protein is CASRSPGGSGRNTEAFF.

Ten or more counts support this clone. Read sequence stops 3 residues before the CDR3 end, and the germline J gene provides the missing end. The chain couples TRBV7-2 to TRBJ1-1; D unresolved. CDR3 length: 13 residues. Germline lookup yields CDR1 SGHTA and CDR2 FQGNSA. V lost 4 bases and J 4 bases, leaving 10 bases between the germline ends. The sequenced CDR3 bases are TGTGCCAGCAGCTCTGGACTTTCCACTGAA. It translates to CASSSGLSTE. Given in full, the CDR3 is CASSSGLSTEAFF.

This clone was observed a handful of times. With the read ending 3 residues before the CDR3 end, the germline J gene is used to fill in that end. The chain uses TRBV7-9 and TRBJ1-2, with TRBD1 matching 7 bases. This CDR3 spans 12 amino acids. Per the germline V gene, CDR1 is SEHNR and CDR2 is FQNEAQ (reference sequence). The CDR3 sequence: CASSLGQGDYTF. The CDR3 DNA, read in part, is TGTGCCAGCAGCTTAGGACAGGGCGAC.

This clone was detected ten times or more. Read data end 3 residues before the CDR3 end; the end is taken from the germline J gene. The gene calls are TRBV5-1 and TRBJ2-1, with TRBD2 matching 12 bases. The germline gives CDR1 SGHRS, CDR2 YFSETQ. This CDR3 comprises 16 residues. Unmatched junction bases numbered 6, after V lost 0 bases and J lost 8 bases. The sequenced CDR3 bases are TGCGCCAGCAGCTTGGTACTAGCGGGGGGTATGGATGAG. Translated: CASSLVLAGGMDE. The whole CDR3 reads CASSLVLAGGMDEQFF.

This clone was observed many times. Read sequence stops 3 residues before the CDR3 end, and the germline J gene provides the missing end. The gene calls are TRBV18 and TRBJ1-2; perhaps TRBD1 as D (6 bases). Between the trimmed V and J ends, which lost 4 bases and 3 bases, there was a span of 21 bases. The CDR3 is made up of 17 amino acids. Per germline, CDR1 KGHSH and CDR2 LQKENI. CDR3 bases read: TGTGCCAGCTCACGGCAAACCGGGACAACATTCCACTATGGC. Its translation: CASSRQTGTTFHYG. The CDR3 in its entirety is CASSRQTGTTFHYGYTF.

This clone has at least ten counts. The CDR3 is cut off 3 residues early in the read; its end comes from the germline J gene. V usage is TRBV6-4 and J usage is TRBJ2-1; 8 nucleotides line up with TRBD2. Trimming cost V 1 base and J 7 bases; bases outside gene matches: 3. This CDR3 contains 14 residues. The germline gives CDR1 MRHNA, CDR2 SNTAGT. The DNA read from the CDR3 is TGTGCCAGCAGTGACTATAGCGGGGCGAATGAG. This gives the protein CASSDYSGANE. The full-length CDR3 reads as CASSDYSGANEQFF.